Reported below is one T cell receptor (beta chain). The CDR3 loop spans 14 amino acids. The V and J ends lost 5 bases and 6 bases respectively, with 14 bases between them. CDR1 is LNHDA and CDR2 is SQIVND in the germline V gene (reference sequence). These data come from a study of CDR3 diversity in severe acne. TCRdb called the PCR reads again in MiXCR, with one record for every CDR3 protein. This table holds around 94,000 distinct CDR3 sequences, roughly half found once. The sequenced sample was blood. The chain employs TRBV19 and TRBJ1-5, with D possibly TRBD1 on 5 matching bases. The receptor was derived from a male donor with acne. The CDR3 DNA reads as TGTGCCAGTAGTGGGGGAGTACTGGGTCAGCCCCAGCATTTT. It is translated as CASSGGVLGQPQHF.